These T cell receptor beta chains were read from a single sample in a study of cytomegalovirus exposure and HLA in healthy donors. Assay: immunoSEQ multiplex PCR; the TCRdb copy retains only in-frame clones and omits some. Here the sample spans about 150,000 clones, 75% being singletons. What was sequenced was PBMCs. The origin of the receptors is a man younger than 35 in good health and CMV-seropositive. Each CDR3 is given with its conserved first and last residue. A D gene is named only where the DNA matches it firmly. Clone size is given for some rows only: seen once, a few or many times, or a class if the clone is expanded.

J: TRBJ2-2; length: 15; V: TRBV10-3; D: .; size: .; DNA: TGTGCCATCAATCCCCAGGGTACGGGGGCCGGGGAGCTGTTTTTT; CDR3: CAINPQGTGAGELFF
J: TRBJ2-7; length: 12; V: TRBV7-9; D: .; size: .; DNA: TGTGCCAGCAGCTACCAAGGGGACGAGCAGTACTTC; CDR3: CASSYQGDEQYF
J: TRBJ2-7; length: 14; V: TRBV19; D: .; size: .; DNA: TGTGCCAGTAGTTTGTGGACAGAATCCTACGAGCAGTACTTC; CDR3: CASSLWTESYEQYF
J: TRBJ1-2; length: 13; V: TRBV18; D: .; size: .; DNA: TGTGCCAGCTCCCTCCGGACAATCGATGGCTACACCTTC; CDR3: CASSLRTIDGYTF
J: TRBJ2-7; length: 14; V: TRBV7-7; D: TRBD1; size: .; DNA: TGTGCCAGCAGCCCAACCGGGACAGGGGTCGAGCAGTACTTC; CDR3: CASSPTGTGVEQYF
J: TRBJ2-6; length: 16; V: TRBV4-1; D: .; size: .; DNA: TGCGCCAGCAGCCAAGCCCGGGATCCTGAGGCCAACGTCCTGACTTTC; CDR3: CASSQARDPEANVLTF
J: TRBJ2-5; length: 14; V: TRBV7-9; D: .; size: .; DNA: TGTGCCAGCAGCTTCGGGGAAGCCCAAGAGACCCAGTACTTC; CDR3: CASSFGEAQETQYF
J: TRBJ2-2; length: 15; V: TRBV7-9; D: TRBD2; size: few; DNA: TGTGCCAGCAGTCCAACTAGCGGGCTAACCGGGGAGCTGTTTTTT; CDR3: CASSPTSGLTGELFF
J: TRBJ2-7; length: 14; V: TRBV27; D: TRBD1; size: few; DNA: TGTGCCAGCAGTTTTGGGACAGGGGGCTACGAGCAGTACTTC; CDR3: CASSFGTGGYEQYF
J: TRBJ2-1; length: 18; V: TRBV4-2; D: TRBD2; size: .; DNA: TGTGCCAGCAGCCAAGTTTTAGCGGTAGCGGGATCCTACAATGAGCAGTTCTTC; CDR3: CASSQVLAVAGSYNEQFF
J: TRBJ1-4; length: 14; V: TRBV9; D: TRBD1; size: .; DNA: TGTGCCAGCGGCGGACAGGCCATCGGAGAAAAACTGTTTTTT; CDR3: CASGGQAIGEKLFF
J: TRBJ1-4; length: 15; V: TRBV30; D: TRBD1; size: .; DNA: TGTGCCTGGAGTATTAAGACAGGGGCTAATGAAAAACTGTTTTTT; CDR3: CAWSIKTGANEKLFF
J: TRBJ2-1; length: 16; V: TRBV6-5; D: TRBD2; size: .; DNA: TGTGCCAGCAGTTTCCCAACTAGCGGGGGGATGGGTGAGCAGTTCTTC; CDR3: CASSFPTSGGMGEQFF
J: TRBJ1-2; length: 14; V: TRBV30; D: .; size: .; DNA: TGTGCCTGGACATATCGGACAATAAACTATGGCTACACCTTC; CDR3: CAWTYRTINYGYTF